This is a list of T cell receptor beta chains from one sample in a study of CD8 T cells in Susac syndrome. Each CDR3 protein is one row after TCRdb ran MiXCR on the immunoSEQ multiplex PCR reads. Seen here are about 180,000 distinct CDR3 sequences, just under 95% observed once, and the top ten hold 0.099%. The sequencing input was CD4+ T cells from PBMCs. The receptors originated from a human donor with Susac syndrome. The CDR3 runs from the conserved cysteine through the conserved F or W. A D gene is named only where the DNA matches it firmly. Size values are once, few and many counts, or a class for expanded clones, and some rows have none.

j_gene | v_gene | abundance | d_gene | CDR3nt | CDR3aa
TRBJ1-1 | TRBV6-5 | - | TRBD1 | TGTGCCAGCAGTTCCAGGACAGGCAGCACTGAAGCTTTCTTT | CASSSRTGSTEAFF
TRBJ2-1 | TRBV7-6 | - | TRBD1 | TGTGCCAGCAGCCGGGACAGGAACAATGAGCAGTTCTTC | CASSRDRNNEQFF
TRBJ2-7 | TRBV2 | - | - | TGTGCCAGCAGTGATCCCACACAGGGAGCTTTCTACGAGCAGTACTTC | CASSDPTQGAFYEQYF
TRBJ1-2 | TRBV18 | - | TRBD1 | TGTGCCAGCTCACGAGGACAGGGCACTGAGGGCTACACCTTC | CASSRGQGTEGYTF
TRBJ2-4 | TRBV11-2 | once | - | TGTGCCAGCAGCCCAGGGACAGCCAAAAACATTCAGTACTTC | CASSPGTAKNIQYF
TRBJ2-1 | TRBV4-2 | - | TRBD2 | TGTGCCAGCAGCCAAGAAGGGACTAGCTGGGATGAGCAGTTCTTC | CASSQEGTSWDEQFF
TRBJ2-7 | TRBV20-1 | - | TRBD2 | TGCAGTGCTAGTGGGGCGGGAGGCGTGGCCGAGCAGTACTTC | CSASGAGGVAEQYF
TRBJ2-7 | TRBV7-8 | once | TRBD2 | TGTGCCAGCAGCTTTTTAAGCGGGAGCTCCTACGAGCAGTACTTC | CASSFLSGSSYEQYF
TRBJ2-1 | TRBV29-1 | - | - | TGCAGCGCCGGGGGGAGAACAGGGGTCACCTACAATGAGCAGTTCTTC | CSAGGRTGVTYNEQFF
TRBJ2-2 | TRBV4-1 | - | - | TGCGCCAGCAGCCAAGATCCTTTATTCGGGACCCGGCGGGACACCGGGGAGCTGTTTTTT | CASSQDPLFGTRRDTGELFF
TRBJ2-6 | TRBV7-2 | - | TRBD2 | TGTGCCAGCAGCTTTAGCGGGAGCTCTGGGGCCAACGTCCTGACTTTC | CASSFSGSSGANVLTF
TRBJ1-1 | TRBV2 | once | TRBD1 | TGTGCCAGCGGCCTGACAGGGGTTGAAGCTTTCTTT | CASGLTGVEAFF
TRBJ2-7 | TRBV20-1 | - | - | TGCAGTGCTAGAGATCTTCTAGCAGGTAGCTACGAGCAGTACTTC | CSARDLLAGSYEQYF
TRBJ1-1 | TRBV21-1 | - | - | TGTGCCAGCAGCAAAGTGAACAACGAAGGATTCACTGAAGCTTTCTTT | CASSKVNNEGFTEAFF
TRBJ2-7 | TRBV28 | - | - | TGTGCCAGCAGTTTCGGGGCGGGCGCCGGGGAGCAGTACTTC | CASSFGAGAGEQYF
TRBJ1-2 | TRBV5-6 | - | - | TGTGCCAGCAGCTTGACAGCATACTACACCTTC | CASSLTAYYTF
TRBJ2-5 | TRBV20-1 | - | - | TGCAGTGCACTGCGAGGCCTAGGGAGGGGGGAGACCCAGTACTTC | CSALRGLGRGETQYF
TRBJ1-2 | TRBV7-2 | - | - | TGTGCCAGCAGCCAGTTCTTGGAACGCTATGGCTACACCTTC | CASSQFLERYGYTF
TRBJ2-7 | TRBV28 | - | - | TGTGCCAGCAGTTTTAGTGGTCGGGGCCGGGACGAGCAGTACTTC | CASSFSGRGRDEQYF
TRBJ1-1 | TRBV19 | - | TRBD1 | TGTGCCAGTCGAGACAGGGGAAACACTGAAGCTTTCTTT | CASRDRGNTEAFF
TRBJ2-1 | TRBV2 | - | TRBD1 | TGTGCCACCCGGGACAGGGAAATCAATGAGCAGTTCTTC | CATRDREINEQFF
TRBJ2-7 | TRBV18 | - | - | TGTGCCAGCTCACCGCCCCGAGGATCCTACGAGCAGTACTTC | CASSPPRGSYEQYF
TRBJ2-7 | TRBV6-2/TRBV6-3 | - | - | TGTGCCAGCAGTTACTCGCCAGTAAACCCCTACGAGCAGTACTTC | CASSYSPVNPYEQYF
TRBJ1-3 | TRBV6-1 | - | TRBD1 | TGTGCCAGCAACATCTTCGGACAGGGGGAATCTGGAAACACCATATATTTT | CASNIFGQGESGNTIYF
TRBJ2-1 | TRBV25-1 | - | TRBD2 | TGTGCCAGCAGTGAATTCGTGGAAGCGGGAGGCAACAATGAGCAGTTCTTC | CASSEFVEAGGNNEQFF
TRBJ2-3 | TRBV24-1 | - | - | TGTGCCACCAGGGGCACTGGGACAGATACGCAGTATTTT | CATRGTGTDTQYF
TRBJ2-1 | TRBV30 | - | TRBD2 | TGTGCCTGGAGTGTACGAGCGGGAGTAAACAATGAGCAGTTCTTC | CAWSVRAGVNNEQFF
TRBJ2-1 | TRBV6-2/TRBV6-3 | - | - | TGTGCCAGCAGTTACTCGGCCGGGAGCGGCGAGCAGTTCTTC | CASSYSAGSGEQFF
TRBJ2-6 | TRBV9 | - | - | TGTGCCAGCAGCGTAGGTGCGGCCAACGTCCTGACTTTC | CASSVGAANVLTF
TRBJ1-2 | TRBV19 | - | - | TGTGCCAGTAGTATTTCCGCGGACAGTTCCTATGGCTACACCTTC | CASSISADSSYGYTF
TRBJ2-7 | TRBV6-5 | - | - | TGTGCCAGCAGTTACTCGGACACCCTCTCCTACGAGCAGTACTTC | CASSYSDTLSYEQYF
TRBJ2-1 | TRBV25-1 | - | - | TGTGCCAGCAGTGTGTTGGGGGCCTACAATGAGCAGTTCTTC | CASSVLGAYNEQFF
TRBJ2-7 | TRBV13 | - | - | TGTGCCAGCAGCGGGCGGGACGGTCCCTACGAGCAGTACTTC | CASSGRDGPYEQYF
TRBJ2-1 | TRBV30 | - | - | TGTGCCTGGAGCAACAGGGACGGGCAGTTCTTC | CAWSNRDGQFF
TRBJ2-7 | TRBV7-8 | - | - | TGTGCCAGCAGCCAGAGGAGACTAGGGCTCGGCGAGCAGTACTTC | CASSQRRLGLGEQYF
TRBJ2-1 | TRBV20-1 | - | - | TGCAGTGCTAGTCTCGAGCCGTCCTCCTACAATGAGCAGTTCTTC | CSASLEPSSYNEQFF
TRBJ2-7 | TRBV11-2 | - | - | TGTGCCAGCAGCTTAGGTGGGGGAAGTGGGGCCTACGAGCAGTACTTC | CASSLGGGSGAYEQYF
TRBJ2-1 | TRBV5-4 | - | - | TGTGCCAGCCGGGGTATCGGGGACAATGAGCAGTTCTTC | CASRGIGDNEQFF
TRBJ2-7 | TRBV21-1 | - | - | TGTGCCAGCAGCCCCAGGGACAGGGGGCAGGGGTACGAGCAGTACTTC | CASSPRDRGQGYEQYF
TRBJ2-2 | TRBV5-1 | - | - | TGCGCCAGCAGCCCAAGCGGGACAGCACCCACCGGGGAGCTGTTTTTT | CASSPSGTAPTGELFF
TRBJ2-5 | TRBV7-9 | few | TRBD1 | TGTGCCAGCAGCCCTCGGACAGGACAAGAGACCCAGTACTTC | CASSPRTGQETQYF
TRBJ2-5 | TRBV5-1 | - | - | TGCGCCAGCAGCTTCAGGGGGGCCCAAGAGACCCAGTACTTC | CASSFRGAQETQYF